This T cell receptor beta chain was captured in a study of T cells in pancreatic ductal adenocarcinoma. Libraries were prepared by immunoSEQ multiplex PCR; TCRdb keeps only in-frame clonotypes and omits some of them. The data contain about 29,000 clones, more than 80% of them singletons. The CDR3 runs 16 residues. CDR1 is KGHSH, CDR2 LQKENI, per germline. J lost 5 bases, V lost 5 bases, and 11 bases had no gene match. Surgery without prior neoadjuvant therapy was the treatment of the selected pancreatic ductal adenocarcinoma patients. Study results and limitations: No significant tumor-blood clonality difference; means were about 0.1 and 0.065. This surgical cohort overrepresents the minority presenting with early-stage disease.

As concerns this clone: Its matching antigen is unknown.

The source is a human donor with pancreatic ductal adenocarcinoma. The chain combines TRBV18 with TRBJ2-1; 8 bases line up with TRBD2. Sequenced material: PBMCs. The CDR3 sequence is CASSAPSGSGNNEQFF. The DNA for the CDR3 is TGTGCCAGCTCAGCCCCAAGCGGGAGTGGGAACAATGAGCAGTTCTTC.